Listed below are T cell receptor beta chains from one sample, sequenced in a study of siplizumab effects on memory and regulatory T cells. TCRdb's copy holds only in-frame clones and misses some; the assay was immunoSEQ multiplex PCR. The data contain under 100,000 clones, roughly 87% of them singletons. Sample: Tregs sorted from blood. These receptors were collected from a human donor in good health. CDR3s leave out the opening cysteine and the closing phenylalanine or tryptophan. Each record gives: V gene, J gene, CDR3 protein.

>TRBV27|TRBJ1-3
ASSLRQGSNTIY
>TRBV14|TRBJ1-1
ASSQPLLVNTEAF
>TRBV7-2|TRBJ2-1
ASSLDTSPYNEQF
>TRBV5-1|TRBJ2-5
ASSLRTDQETQY
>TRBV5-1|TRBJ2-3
ASSPGTAPVDTQY
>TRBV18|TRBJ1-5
ASSPKGRNQPQH
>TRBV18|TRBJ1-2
ASSPGPGYGYT
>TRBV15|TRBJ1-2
ATSPRLGTNYGYT
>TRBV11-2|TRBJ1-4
ASSPMTGPNEKLF
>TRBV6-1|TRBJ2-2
ASRGTGELF
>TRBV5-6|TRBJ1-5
ASSSLVGTQPQH
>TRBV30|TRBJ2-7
AWSPKGGAYEQY
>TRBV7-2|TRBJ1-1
ASSLGTYTGAAF
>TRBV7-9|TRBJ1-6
ASSLFVGARRSYNSPLH
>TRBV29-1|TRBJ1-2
SVEGQGPGGYT
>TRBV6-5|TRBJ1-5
ASSYSGLSGNQPQH
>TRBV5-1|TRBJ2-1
ASSLAEAGGRGIRQF
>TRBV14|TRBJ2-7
ARYSRKRGYYEQY
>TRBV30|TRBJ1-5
AWGPGQGFAPQH
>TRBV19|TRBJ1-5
ASSNARTKTSNQPQH
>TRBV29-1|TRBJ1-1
SVNTGRAF
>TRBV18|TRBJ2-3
ASSPLWGQGTDTQY
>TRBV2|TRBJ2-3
ASTPDTDTQY
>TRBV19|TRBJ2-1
ASSPVRGGRYNEQF
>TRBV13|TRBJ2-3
ASSVSGGAPGTQY
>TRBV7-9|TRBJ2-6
ASSFSQSGANVLT
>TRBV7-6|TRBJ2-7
ASSPSYEQY
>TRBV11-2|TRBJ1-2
ASSSFRVEGYT
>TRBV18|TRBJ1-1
ASSPWTGDEAF
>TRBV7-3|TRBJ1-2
ASSLTGAGSVYGYT
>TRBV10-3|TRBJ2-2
AISGRAGGLNTGELF
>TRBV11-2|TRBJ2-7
ASSFNPGYEQY
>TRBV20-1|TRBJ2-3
SGLGIDTQY
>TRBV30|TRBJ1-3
AWSVQGWSGNTIY
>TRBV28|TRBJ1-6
ASSPGTGLPYNSPLH
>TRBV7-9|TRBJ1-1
ASSLGAGLNTEAF
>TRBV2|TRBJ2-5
ARGGGGQETQY
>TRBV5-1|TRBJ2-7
ASSPPIGLYEQY
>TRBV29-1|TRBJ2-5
SVERGEGETQY
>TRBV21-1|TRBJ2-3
ASRGTVDTQY
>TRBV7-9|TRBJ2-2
ASSTGQQNTGELF
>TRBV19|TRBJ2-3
ASSEGWDTQY